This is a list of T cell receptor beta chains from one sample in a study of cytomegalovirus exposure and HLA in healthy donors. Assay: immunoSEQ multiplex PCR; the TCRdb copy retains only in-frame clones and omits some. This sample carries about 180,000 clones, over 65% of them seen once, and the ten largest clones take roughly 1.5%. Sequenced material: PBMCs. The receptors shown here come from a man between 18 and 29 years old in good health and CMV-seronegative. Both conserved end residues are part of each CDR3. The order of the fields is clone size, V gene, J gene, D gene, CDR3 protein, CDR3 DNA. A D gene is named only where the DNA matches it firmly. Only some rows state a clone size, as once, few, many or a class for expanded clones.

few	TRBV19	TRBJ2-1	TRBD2	CASSILAGGGEQFF	TGTGCCAGTAGTATTTTAGCGGGAGGTGGTGAGCAGTTCTTC
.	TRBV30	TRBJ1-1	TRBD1	CAWSAGTGMRGAFF	TGTGCCTGGAGTGCGGGGACAGGGATGAGAGGAGCTTTCTTT
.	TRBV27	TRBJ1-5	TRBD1	CASSLFPGQGGNQPQHF	TGTGCCAGCAGCCTTTTTCCGGGACAGGGTGGCAATCAGCCCCAGCATTTT
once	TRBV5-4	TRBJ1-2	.	CASSLGGHRSGYTF	TGTGCCAGCAGCTTGGGAGGACATAGGTCTGGCTACACCTTC
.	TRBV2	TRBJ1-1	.	CASYDAGGVQNTEAFF	TGTGCCAGCTACGACGCCGGCGGGGTACAGAACACTGAAGCTTTCTTT
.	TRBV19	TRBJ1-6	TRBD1	CASSSGTVNSPLHF	TGTGCCAGTAGCTCCGGGACAGTTAATTCACCCCTCCACTTT
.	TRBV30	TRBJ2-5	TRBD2	CAWRRSGGETQYF	TGTGCCTGGAGGAGGTCCGGGGGGGAGACCCAGTACTTC
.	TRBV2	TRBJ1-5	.	CASSADSHNQPQHF	TGTGCCAGCAGCGCGGACAGCCACAATCAGCCCCAGCATTTT
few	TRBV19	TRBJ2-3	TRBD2	CASQTSGGPTDTQYF	TGTGCCAGCCAGACTAGCGGGGGGCCCACAGATACGCAGTATTTT
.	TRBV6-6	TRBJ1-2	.	CASRNRDGYTF	TGTGCCAGCAGGAACAGGGATGGCTACACCTTC
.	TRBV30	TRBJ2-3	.	CAWSTFGGNTDTQYF	TGTGCCTGGAGTACCTTCGGGGGAAACACAGATACGCAGTATTTT
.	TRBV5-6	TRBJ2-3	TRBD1	CASSYDRGIVTDTQYF	TGTGCCAGCAGCTACGACAGGGGGATCGTCACAGATACGCAGTATTTT
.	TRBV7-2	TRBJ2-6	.	CASSFNPLSGANVLTF	TGTGCCAGCAGCTTTAATCCCCTTTCTGGGGCCAACGTCCTGACTTTC
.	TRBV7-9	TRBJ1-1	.	CASSLSSTEAFF	TGTGCCAGCAGCTTATCCAGTACTGAAGCTTTCTTT
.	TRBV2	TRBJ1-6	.	CASSRDRLNSPLHF	TGTGCCAGCAGTCGAGACAGGTTGAATTCACCCCTCCACTTT
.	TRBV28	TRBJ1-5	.	CASTQGYSNQPQHF	TGTGCCAGCACCCAGGGTTATAGCAATCAGCCCCAGCATTTT
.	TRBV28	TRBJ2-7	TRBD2	CASRTSGRSEQYF	TGTGCCAGCCGGACTAGCGGGAGGAGTGAGCAGTACTTC
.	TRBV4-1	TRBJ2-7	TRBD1	CASSQGQGRNYEQYF	TGCGCCAGCAGCCAAGGACAGGGACGTAACTACGAGCAGTACTTC
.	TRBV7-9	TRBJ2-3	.	CASSPNFAGVSTDTQYF	TGTGCCAGCAGCCCCAACTTCGCAGGGGTTAGCACAGATACGCAGTATTTT
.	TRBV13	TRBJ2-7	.	CASSLSVAAEQYF	TGTGCCAGCAGCTTGTCGGTCGCGGCCGAGCAGTACTTC
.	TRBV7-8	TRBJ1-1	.	CASSLLSREAFF	TGTGCCAGCAGCTTACTATCCCGTGAAGCTTTCTTT
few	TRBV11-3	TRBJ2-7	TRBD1	CAREDRGREQYF	TGTGCCAGAGAAGACAGGGGGCGTGAGCAGTACTTC
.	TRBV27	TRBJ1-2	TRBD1	CARPPLGTGCGPGYTF	TGTGCCAGGCCCCCCTTAGGGACAGGGTGTGGACCTGGCTACACCTTC
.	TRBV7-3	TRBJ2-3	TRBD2	CASSLSAGGYGDTQYF	TGTGCCAGCAGCTTAAGTGCGGGGGGGTATGGAGATACGCAGTATTTT
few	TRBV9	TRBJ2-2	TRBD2	CASSVVRLAGGVGELFF	TGTGCCAGCAGCGTAGTTCGCCTAGCGGGAGGGGTCGGGGAGCTGTTTTTT
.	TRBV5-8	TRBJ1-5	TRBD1	CASSFGTGYSNQPQHF	TGTGCCAGCAGCTTCGGGACAGGATATAGCAATCAGCCCCAGCATTTT
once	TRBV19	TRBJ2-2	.	CASSRGNTGELFF	TGTGCCAGTAGTCGGGGGAACACCGGGGAGCTGTTTTTT
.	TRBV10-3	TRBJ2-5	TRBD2	CAISRGLAVRGGETQYF	TGTGCCATCAGCCGCGGACTAGCGGTCCGGGGGGGAGAGACCCAGTACTTC
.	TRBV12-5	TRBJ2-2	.	CASGLVQSRVNGELFF	TGTGCTAGTGGTTTGGTACAGTCCAGGGTGAACGGGGAGCTGTTTTTT
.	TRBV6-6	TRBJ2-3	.	CASSYYLSTDTQYF	TGTGCCAGCAGTTACTATCTGAGCACAGATACGCAGTATTTT
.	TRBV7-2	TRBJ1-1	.	CASSQGWGLEAFF	TGTGCCAGCAGCCAGGGGTGGGGGCTGGAAGCTTTCTTT
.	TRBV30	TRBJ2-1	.	CAWSRESSYNEQFF	TGTGCCTGGAGTAGGGAGAGCTCCTACAATGAGCAGTTCTTC
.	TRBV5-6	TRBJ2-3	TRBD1	CASSLLAGGPDTQYF	TGTGCCAGCAGCTTGCTCGCAGGGGGCCCAGATACGCAGTATTTT